The T cell receptor beta chain described here comes from a study of regulatory T cells in long-lasting Graves disease. After removal of 2 bases from V and 4 bases from J, the junction contained 3 bases not matched to a gene. Germline V CDR1 and CDR2: MNHEY, SVGAGI. The CDR3 totals 15 residues. Findings and caveats of the study: Persistent disease was characterized by preferential usage of TRBV28, TRBJ1-2 and TRBJ2-5. Clonotypes that were public and shared totalled around 2,700 in persistent patients versus 966 in new patients.

As to time point: persistent/refractory GD, antithyroid drugs over 5 years with positive TRAb. PBMC RNA was the source of the TCR library. With regard to this clonotype: The target antigen is unknown.

CDR3-region Arm-PCR and iRepertoire HTBI primers produced the TCR beta libraries. Using its own MiXCR run on the multiplex PCR reads, TCRdb lists one record per CDR3 protein. The sample records over 650,000 distinct CDR3 sequences, approximately 31% being singletons. The sequencing used peripheral blood mononuclear cells (PBMCs), collected when the disease was refractory, from a patient treated with antithyroid drugs. The sequence derives from a female donor with Graves disease. This chain connects TRBV6-5 to TRBJ2-5; 11 positions agree with TRBD2. CDR3 protein: CASSYPGLAGETQYF. Written as DNA, the CDR3 is TGTGCCAGCAGTTACCCCGGACTAGCGGGAGAGACCCAGTACTTC.